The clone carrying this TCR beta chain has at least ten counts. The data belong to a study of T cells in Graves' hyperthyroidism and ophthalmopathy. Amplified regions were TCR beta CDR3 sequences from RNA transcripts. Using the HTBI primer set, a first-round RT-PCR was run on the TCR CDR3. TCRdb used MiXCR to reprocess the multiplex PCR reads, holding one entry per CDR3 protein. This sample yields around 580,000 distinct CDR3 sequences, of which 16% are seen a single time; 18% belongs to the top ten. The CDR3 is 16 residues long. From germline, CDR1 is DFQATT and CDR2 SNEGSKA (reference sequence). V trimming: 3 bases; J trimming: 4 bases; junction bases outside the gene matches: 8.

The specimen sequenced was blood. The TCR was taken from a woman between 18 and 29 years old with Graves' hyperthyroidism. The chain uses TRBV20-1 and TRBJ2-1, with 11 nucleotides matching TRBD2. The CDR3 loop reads CSARPTSGGRYNEQFF. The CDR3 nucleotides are TGCAGTGCTAGGCCTACTAGCGGGGGCCGGTACAATGAGCAGTTCTTC.